This T cell receptor beta chain was identified in a study of regulatory T cells in long-lasting Graves disease. Time point indicated: newly diagnosed GD, antithyroid drugs for less than 3 months. Isolated PBMC RNA provided the starting material for the TCR library. Per the germline V gene, CDR1 is LGHDT and CDR2 is YNNKEL (reference sequence). Trimming cost V 4 bases and J 6 bases, with 7 bases left between them. This CDR3 is built from 11 residues. This clonotype was seen ten or more times. Researchers made TCR beta libraries by using iRepertoire HTBI primers and running Arm-PCR on CDR3 regions. A single record per CDR3 protein comes from TCRdb applying MiXCR to the multiplex PCR reads. This sample yields roughly 350,000 distinct CDR3 sequences, of which about 16% are seen a single time; 20% to 25% belongs to the top ten. This sample also appeared in a second study, on T cells in Graves' hyperthyroidism and ophthalmopathy.

The origin of this receptor is a young woman with Graves disease. The sample in question was peripheral blood mononuclear cells (PBMCs), obtained at new diagnosis, from a patient treated with antithyroid drugs. The chain joins TRBV3-1 to TRBJ2-7; unclear D gene. In DNA form, the CDR3 reads TGTGCCAGCAGCCTCTCGGGCGAGCAGTACTTC. As protein: CASSLSGEQYF.